Listed below are T cell receptor beta chains from one sample, sequenced in a study of blood T cell repertoires in COVID-19. Data came from immunoSEQ multiplex PCR; TCRdb stores just in-frame clones and leaves some out. The table includes some 320,000 clones, just under 90% detected once. The sequenced material came from peripheral blood. These receptors originate from a woman in her twenties or thirties with COVID-19, enrolled during active disease. CDR3s leave out the opening cysteine and the closing phenylalanine or tryptophan. Each record gives: clone size, V gene, J gene, CDR3 protein. Clone size is shown for a subset of rows, as once, few, many or a class of expanded clone.

.,TRBV30,TRBJ1-1,AWSLDSALEAF
.,TRBV3-1/TRBV3-2,TRBJ1-1,ASSQEPGMNTEAF
few,TRBV5-4,TRBJ1-2,ASSFTDNNYGYT
once,TRBV12-3/TRBV12-4,TRBJ1-2,ASSRQGRKGYT
.,TRBV10-1,TRBJ2-6,ASSGAPGPGANVLT
.,TRBV4-1,TRBJ2-1,ASSQVGRASVDHEQF
.,TRBV29-1,TRBJ1-1,SGEEGLGAF
few,TRBV5-1,TRBJ1-2,ASSLRQGADYGYT
few,TRBV6-6,TRBJ2-7,ASRLVSVSSYEQY
many,TRBV19,TRBJ2-1,ASSLGAPSYNEQF
.,TRBV6-1,TRBJ1-1,ASSESIVMNTEAF
.,TRBV18,TRBJ2-3,ASSPGLPGTSKDTQY
once,TRBV6-5,TRBJ2-1,ASGRGNYNEQF
.,TRBV7-2,TRBJ2-7,ASSFTRDSYEQY
.,TRBV20-1,TRBJ2-7,SATNNYEQY
.,TRBV11-3,TRBJ2-2,ASSLRGGPGAGELF
once,TRBV27,TRBJ2-3,ASSPQRGGDSDTQY
.,TRBV7-6,TRBJ2-6,ASSAQDSGANVLT
medium-sized,TRBV24-1,TRBJ2-1,ATRGRGESYNEQF
.,TRBV5-1,TRBJ2-3,ASSLGTRGDTQY
.,TRBV7-2,TRBJ2-1,ASSITGTSGFEQF
.,TRBV5-1,TRBJ2-5,ASSLGDTYQETQY
.,TRBV5-1,TRBJ1-3,ASSLGFGDSGNTIY
.,TRBV6-5,TRBJ1-6,ASSYDRGSRNSPLH
.,TRBV2,TRBJ1-3,ASDDRGLPGNTIY
.,TRBV24-1,TRBJ2-1,ATSDRGTGVGGEQF
few,TRBV29-1,TRBJ2-7,SVDGGIGNEQY
.,TRBV2,TRBJ2-2,ASSDPGTGSTGELF
.,TRBV19,TRBJ1-2,ASTSPGTGSYGYT
once,TRBV4-1,TRBJ2-5,ASSQGEGQY
once,TRBV29-1,TRBJ1-2,SVEEGGAFNYGYT
.,TRBV11-2,TRBJ2-2,ASSLSPGWAGELF
.,TRBV12-3/TRBV12-4,TRBJ2-1,ASSVGARNEQF
.,TRBV2,TRBJ2-3,ASSPTGLDRDTQY
once,TRBV21-1,TRBJ1-2,ASPGNYGYT
.,TRBV10-1,TRBJ2-7,ASSEGQGYEQY
.,TRBV19,TRBJ2-1,ASSPLGGDSYNEQF